The clone carrying this TCR beta chain was counted a few times. As yet, its antigen is unknown. The whole isolated RNA underwent reverse transcription, so sequencing captured expressed TCRB transcripts. Using immunoSEQ multiplex PCR, the repertoire was profiled, and TCRdb retains in-frame clones only, with some absent. The sample consists of some 200,000 clones, about 11% of them appearing once. Each population that was sorted was more than 98% pure. The CDR3 is 14 amino acids. V lost 5 bases to trimming and J lost 3 bases, with 11 bases between them. In germline, CDR1 is MNHEY, CDR2 SMNVEV (reference sequence). This entry comes from a study of beta chain features in type 1 diabetes. Study-wide background: Examination covered almost 110,000,000 sorted cells spanning all samples. Overall study findings and caveats: Moderately but significantly shorter TCRB CDR3s were found in Type 1 diabetes patients in all four CD4+ subsets. At VDJ recombination sites, type 1 diabetes patients had fewer insertions and more deleted nucleotides.

The specimen sequenced was central memory CD4+ T cells from blood. This TCR was sampled from a man between 18 and 29 years old in good health. The rearrangement uses TRBV27 and TRBJ2-4; D could derive from TRBD1 or TRBD2 (5 bases each). The CDR3 coding sequence is TGTGCCAGCAGTCAATGGGACGGCAAAAACATTCAGTACTTC. Translating gives CASSQWDGKNIQYF.